Sequencing of this T cell receptor (beta chain) was carried out in a study of blood T cell repertoires in COVID-19. This clone was detected only once. Within the sample, other DNA sequences also encode this same CDR3. With 5 bases removed from V and 6 bases from J, the gap between germline ends came to 22 bases. There are 16 residues in the CDR3. Germline assignment: CDR1 SGHVS and CDR2 FQNEAQ. Authors' methods: Researchers report that nucleated cell counts were estimated from reference gene primer amplification. Generated by immunoSEQ multiplex PCR, the TCRdb table keeps only in-frame clones and is missing some. V, J and clone size reflect that table, while D and trimming were determined from the DNA. The sample has fewer than 30,000 clones, roughly 85% seen once; the top ten hold roughly a quarter.

This sequence originates from a human donor in a cohort sampled during active COVID-19. The rearrangement joins TRBV7-8 to TRBJ1-2, with unresolved D. The sequencing input was peripheral blood. As DNA, the CDR3 is TGTGCCAGCAGCCTACACGAGGCGGGAGATGGGAATGGCTACACCTTC. The encoded protein is CASSLHEAGDGNGYTF.